The rows below give T cell receptor beta chains drawn from one sample of a study of cytomegalovirus exposure and HLA in healthy donors. Sequenced by immunoSEQ multiplex PCR; TCRdb stores in-frame clones only, minus some. This repertoire shows about 120,000 clones, about four fifths found once; its top ten account for around 9.5%. Sequences were obtained from PBMCs. The receptors originated from a female donor in good health and CMV-seropositive. Both conserved end residues are part of each CDR3. Fields, in order: CDR3 protein, CDR3 DNA, clone size, J gene, D gene, V gene. D genes are given only for firm matches. Clone size is stated in some rows and not others, as once, few, many or a class when expanded.

CDR3aa: CASSLRLYEQYF
CDR3nt: TGTGCCAGCAGCTTGCGCCTTTACGAGCAGTACTTC
abundance: NA
j_gene: TRBJ2-7
d_gene: NA
v_gene: TRBV11-2

CDR3aa: CATTGLDSYEQYF
CDR3nt: TGTGCCACAACAGGGTTGGACTCCTACGAGCAGTACTTC
abundance: NA
j_gene: TRBJ2-7
d_gene: NA
v_gene: TRBV2

CDR3aa: CASSSGQGESPLHF
CDR3nt: TGTGCCAGCAGCTCGGGACAGGGGGAGTCACCCCTCCACTTT
abundance: NA
j_gene: TRBJ1-6
d_gene: TRBD1
v_gene: TRBV7-3

CDR3aa: CAWSVSSNQPQHF
CDR3nt: TGTGCCTGGAGTGTCTCGAGCAATCAGCCCCAGCATTTT
abundance: NA
j_gene: TRBJ1-5
d_gene: NA
v_gene: TRBV30

CDR3aa: CASSRNPTQGLETQYF
CDR3nt: TGCGCCAGCAGCCGGAACCCTACCCAGGGGCTAGAGACCCAGTACTTC
abundance: NA
j_gene: TRBJ2-5
d_gene: NA
v_gene: TRBV4-1

CDR3aa: CASRQPGAQPQHF
CDR3nt: TGTGCCAGCAGACAACCCGGAGCCCAGCCCCAGCATTTT
abundance: once
j_gene: TRBJ1-5
d_gene: NA
v_gene: TRBV28

CDR3aa: CASSVGRGGYGYTF
CDR3nt: TGTGCCAGCAGCGTAGGGCGGGGTGGGTATGGCTACACCTTC
abundance: NA
j_gene: TRBJ1-2
d_gene: NA
v_gene: TRBV9

CDR3aa: CASSLKSGNEQYF
CDR3nt: TGTGCCAGCAGCCTAAAGTCGGGGAACGAGCAGTACTTC
abundance: few
j_gene: TRBJ2-7
d_gene: NA
v_gene: TRBV7-3

CDR3aa: CASSLLSQGSDTQYF
CDR3nt: TGTGCCAGCAGCTTACTTAGCCAGGGTTCCGATACGCAGTATTTT
abundance: NA
j_gene: TRBJ2-3
d_gene: NA
v_gene: TRBV7-9

CDR3aa: CSSSLQTGELFF
CDR3nt: TGTTCCAGCAGCTTACAAACCGGGGAGCTGTTTTTT
abundance: NA
j_gene: TRBJ2-2
d_gene: NA
v_gene: TRBV7-9

CDR3aa: CASTQVGSDEQFF
CDR3nt: TGTGCCAGCACGCAAGTTGGGAGTGATGAGCAGTTCTTC
abundance: NA
j_gene: TRBJ2-1
d_gene: NA
v_gene: TRBV6-4

CDR3aa: CASSLSTGALSMNTEAFF
CDR3nt: TGTGCCAGCAGTTTATCGACAGGGGCCCTCAGTATGAACACTGAAGCTTTCTTT
abundance: NA
j_gene: TRBJ1-1
d_gene: TRBD1
v_gene: TRBV27

CDR3aa: CASSPDRQLLNEQFF
CDR3nt: TGTGCCAGCAGCCCCGATCGACAGTTGCTCAATGAGCAGTTCTTC
abundance: NA
j_gene: TRBJ2-1
d_gene: NA
v_gene: TRBV7-2

CDR3aa: CASAVEGKKRTGELFF
CDR3nt: TGTGCCAGTGCTGTAGAGGGAAAAAAAAGAACCGGGGAGCTGTTTTTT
abundance: NA
j_gene: TRBJ2-2
d_gene: NA
v_gene: TRBV19

CDR3aa: CASRGWRESPYEQYF
CDR3nt: TGTGCCAGCAGGGGGTGGAGGGAGTCCCCCTACGAGCAGTACTTC
abundance: few
j_gene: TRBJ2-7
d_gene: NA
v_gene: TRBV5-6

CDR3aa: CASSSGQTGKAFF
CDR3nt: TGCGCCAGCAGCTCCGGACAGACAGGTAAAGCTTTCTTT
abundance: NA
j_gene: TRBJ1-1
d_gene: NA
v_gene: TRBV5-1

CDR3aa: CAWSVMTGRQETQYF
CDR3nt: TGTGCCTGGAGTGTAATGACAGGCCGCCAAGAGACCCAGTACTTC
abundance: NA
j_gene: TRBJ2-5
d_gene: NA
v_gene: TRBV30

CDR3aa: CASSLTTQPTQYF
CDR3nt: TGCGCCAGCAGCTTGACAACACAGCCCACGCAGTATTTT
abundance: NA
j_gene: TRBJ2-3
d_gene: NA
v_gene: TRBV5-1

CDR3aa: CASRAGETQYF
CDR3nt: TGTGCCAGCAGGGCGGGGGAGACCCAGTACTTC
abundance: NA
j_gene: TRBJ2-5
d_gene: NA
v_gene: TRBV2

CDR3aa: CASRLAGSNEQFF
CDR3nt: TGTGCCAGCAGACTAGCGGGGTCCAATGAGCAGTTCTTC
abundance: NA
j_gene: TRBJ2-1
d_gene: TRBD2
v_gene: TRBV6-6

CDR3aa: CASSQAGAGGAGNYGYTF
CDR3nt: TGTGCCAGCAGCCAAGCCGGGGCAGGGGGCGCGGGTAACTATGGCTACACCTTC
abundance: NA
j_gene: TRBJ1-2
d_gene: TRBD1
v_gene: TRBV4-2

CDR3aa: CASSVKTAARYSSPLHF
CDR3nt: TGTGCCAGTAGTGTTAAGACAGCCGCTCGTTATAGTTCACCCCTCCACTTT
abundance: NA
j_gene: TRBJ1-6
d_gene: NA
v_gene: TRBV19

CDR3aa: CASSYRDRASYEQYF
CDR3nt: TGTGCCAGCAGTTATAGGGACAGGGCTTCCTACGAGCAGTACTTC
abundance: NA
j_gene: TRBJ2-7
d_gene: TRBD1
v_gene: TRBV27

CDR3aa: CASGSYQGTYGYTF
CDR3nt: TGTGCTAGTGGTTCTTACCAGGGCACCTATGGCTACACCTTC
abundance: NA
j_gene: TRBJ1-2
d_gene: NA
v_gene: TRBV12-5

CDR3aa: CASSPGAPQETQYF
CDR3nt: TGTGCCAGCTCACCGGGGGCTCCTCAAGAGACCCAGTACTTC
abundance: NA
j_gene: TRBJ2-5
d_gene: NA
v_gene: TRBV18

CDR3aa: CASSRDTGNSPLHF
CDR3nt: TGTGCCAGCTCTCGGGACACCGGAAATTCACCCCTCCACTTT
abundance: NA
j_gene: TRBJ1-6
d_gene: NA
v_gene: TRBV18

CDR3aa: CASSDRTIAVQPQHF
CDR3nt: TGTGCCAGCAGTGACCGGACAATAGCGGTGCAGCCCCAGCATTTT
abundance: NA
j_gene: TRBJ1-5
d_gene: NA
v_gene: TRBV6-1

CDR3aa: CASSLVGRGALQETQYF
CDR3nt: TGTGCCAGCAGCTTAGTGGGCCGGGGGGCCCTCCAAGAGACCCAGTACTTC
abundance: NA
j_gene: TRBJ2-5
d_gene: NA
v_gene: TRBV7-2

CDR3aa: CASSSDRGQFYGYTF
CDR3nt: TGTGCCAGCAGCTCCGACAGGGGCCAGTTCTATGGCTACACCTTC
abundance: NA
j_gene: TRBJ1-2
d_gene: TRBD1
v_gene: TRBV7-8

CDR3aa: CASTLDRGDGYTF
CDR3nt: TGTGCCAGCACCCTGGACAGGGGGGATGGCTACACCTTC
abundance: few
j_gene: TRBJ1-2
d_gene: TRBD1
v_gene: TRBV2

CDR3aa: CASSQDRQGNNEQFF
CDR3nt: TGTGCCAGCAGCCAAGACCGGCAGGGGAACAATGAGCAGTTCTTC
abundance: NA
j_gene: TRBJ2-1
d_gene: NA
v_gene: TRBV4-2

CDR3aa: CASSNRHPGSTNEKLFF
CDR3nt: TGTGCCAGCAGTAATCGTCACCCCGGGTCTACTAATGAAAAACTGTTTTTT
abundance: NA
j_gene: TRBJ1-4
d_gene: NA
v_gene: TRBV27

CDR3aa: CSVEGQGLDGYTF
CDR3nt: TGCAGCGTTGAAGGGCAGGGGTTGGATGGCTACACCTTC
abundance: once
j_gene: TRBJ1-2
d_gene: NA
v_gene: TRBV29-1

CDR3aa: CATSRDGGYTEAFF
CDR3nt: TGTGCCACCAGCAGAGATGGGGGGTACACTGAAGCTTTCTTT
abundance: NA
j_gene: TRBJ1-1
d_gene: NA
v_gene: TRBV15

CDR3aa: CASSEALLGDRADTIYF
CDR3nt: TGTGCCAGCAGTGAAGCGCTTCTTGGGGACAGGGCGGACACCATATATTTT
abundance: NA
j_gene: TRBJ1-3
d_gene: TRBD1
v_gene: TRBV6-1

CDR3aa: CAWSPGGSSGEQFF
CDR3nt: TGTGCCTGGAGTCCGGGGGGGAGTAGTGGTGAGCAGTTCTTC
abundance: NA
j_gene: TRBJ2-1
d_gene: TRBD2
v_gene: TRBV30

CDR3aa: CASSFETGGITEAFF
CDR3nt: TGTGCCAGCAGCTTTGAGACAGGGGGGATCACTGAAGCTTTCTTT
abundance: NA
j_gene: TRBJ1-1
d_gene: TRBD1
v_gene: TRBV7-9

CDR3aa: CATRPREGYGYTF
CDR3nt: TGCGCCACCCGACCAAGGGAGGGATATGGCTACACCTTC
abundance: NA
j_gene: TRBJ1-2
d_gene: NA
v_gene: TRBV23-1